This entry lists 11 T cell receptor beta chains sequenced from one sample in a study of T cell responses to AZD1222 COVID-19 vaccine. Here immunoSEQ multiplex PCR was the method, and the copy in TCRdb shows in-frame clones only, minus some. The sample includes 150,000 to 200,000 clones, almost 95% of them seen just once. Sequenced here: peripheral blood, sampled on day 0 of AZD1222 vaccination. The receptors come from an adult in good health.

The V call is TRBV27, the J call TRBJ1-1; 8 bases line up with TRBD1. The CDR3 is made up of 16 amino acids. Germline V gives CDR1 MNHEY, CDR2 SMNVEV (reference sequence). CDR3 bases: TGTGCTAGCTCAGGACAGGGACTATATTTGAACACTGAAGCTTTCTTT. As protein: CASSGQGLYLNTEAFF.

The V call is TRBV6-6, the J call TRBJ1-1, with 7 bases fitting TRBD1. This CDR3 spans 16 amino acids. In germline, CDR1 is MNHNY, CDR2 SVGAGI (reference sequence). The trim removed 7 bases at V and 0 bases at J, leaving 11 bases unmatched. The CDR3 is CASNSGQKKMNTEAFF. The CDR3 nucleotides read TGTGCCAGCAACTCGGGACAGAAGAAAATGAACACTGAAGCTTTCTTT.

This sequence joins TRBV5-6 and TRBJ2-1; D is possibly TRBD1 (6 bases). The V end lost 1 base, the J end lost 6 bases, and 8 bases lay between the germline ends. In germline, CDR1 is SGHDT, CDR2 YYEEEE. The CDR3 has 13 residues. The CDR3 DNA reads TGTGCCAGCAGCTTGAGACAGGCCAATGAGCAGTTCTTC. It is translated as CASSLRQANEQFF.

The chain joins TRBV7-9 to TRBJ1-2; 8 bases are shared with TRBD1. The CDR3 extends over 16 amino acids. Germline CDR1 is SEHNR and CDR2 is FQNEAQ (reference sequence). Trimming removed 5 bases from V and 7 bases from J; junction bases left unmatched: 15. Here the CDR3 reads CASSHSGQGSSRGYTF. The CDR3 nucleotides read TGTGCCAGCAGCCACTCCGGACAGGGTTCGTCTCGTGGCTACACCTTC.

The J gene is TRBJ2-5, the V gene TRBV3-1 (or the pseudogene TRBV3-2); 8 nucleotides agree with TRBD1. With 0 bases clipped from V and 4 bases from J, the junction kept 4 bases outside the gene matches. Germline CDR1 and CDR2: LGHDT and YNNKEL (reference sequence). This CDR3 has 15 amino acids. CDR3 nucleotides: TGTGCCAGCAGCCAAGAAATGGGACAGGTAGAGACCCAGTACTTC. This sequence encodes CASSQEMGQVETQYF.

This clone was counted once. V is TRBV6-2 or TRBV6-3 and J is TRBJ1-5; 10 bases align to TRBD1. The V gene end was trimmed by 0 bases and the J gene end by 6 bases; junction bases not matched to a gene: 8. This CDR3 contains 17 residues. Germline CDR1 MNHEY, CDR2 SVGEGT. The CDR3, as DNA: TGTGCCAGCAGTTACTCGCCCGACAGGGGGCTTGGTCAGCCCCAGCATTTT. Its protein product is CASSYSPDRGLGQPQHF.

J is TRBJ2-2 and V is TRBV2; 7 positions agree with TRBD2. The CDR3 loop spans 11 amino acids. Germline V gene lookup returns CDR1 SNHLY and CDR2 FYNNEI. The trim removed 8 bases at V and 6 bases at J, leaving 0 bases unmatched. The CDR3 sequence is CASGRAGELFF. CDR3 sequence (DNA): TGTGCCAGCGGGAGGGCCGGGGAGCTGTTTTTT.

This clone was picked up a small number of times. The chain joins TRBV6-4 to TRBJ2-1, with TRBD2 identical over 8 bases. The CDR3 has 15 amino acids. The ends lost 6 bases at V and 9 bases at J; junction bases unmatched: 13. CDR1 MRHNA and CDR2 SNTAGT come from the germline V gene. CDR3 sequence (DNA): TGTGCCAGCAGCCCGGCGGGGGGAGGCCAGGGTGAGCAGTTCTTC. Amino acids: CASSPAGGGQGEQFF.

V is TRBV12-5 and J is TRBJ2-7, with D hard to call. This CDR3 region has 13 residues. Germline CDR1 is LGHNT and CDR2 is FRNRAP. The V end was cut by 2 bases, the J end by 1 base, with 6 bases between. CDR3 region: CASGLYHSYEQYF. CDR3 in DNA: TGTGCTAGTGGTTTGTATCATTCCTACGAGCAGTACTTC.

As regards this clone: The sample has other DNA sequences that encode this CDR3 too. V gene TRBV5-8 combines with J gene TRBJ2-1; 8 bases line up with TRBD2. Trimming at V came to 4 bases and at J to 10 bases, leaving 4 bases not matched to a gene. Germline CDR1 SGHTS, CDR2 YDEGEE. This CDR3 contains 12 residues. The CDR3 DNA reads as TGTGCCAGCAGCCGCGGACTAGCAGAGCAGTTCTTC. Protein product: CASSRGLAEQFF. Full variable domain (missing parts from reference TRBV5-8 and TRBJ2-1): EAGVTQSPTHLIKTRGQQATLRCSPISGHTSVYWYQQALGLGLQFLLWYDEGEERNRGNFPPRFSGRQFPNYSSELNVNALELEDSALYLCASSRGLAEQFFGPGTRLTVL.

The J gene is TRBJ2-2, the V gene TRBV6-6; D gene ambiguous. CDR1 and CDR2 (germline): MNHNY, SVGAGI (reference sequence). The CDR3 length is 12 residues. With 5 bases removed from V and 3 bases from J, the gap between germline ends came to 4 bases. CDR3 sequence (DNA): TGTGCCAGCAGTCGAGACACCGGGGAGCTGTTTTTT. This codes for CASSRDTGELFF.